The clone carrying this TCR beta chain turned up a few times. Its antigen is still unknown. CDR1 is MGHDK, CDR2 SYGVNS, per germline. The V and J ends lost 2 bases and 4 bases respectively, with 6 bases between them. The CDR3 sequence is 13 residues long. This specimen comes from a study of CD8 T cells in ankylosing spondylitis. Study results and limitations: Disease-linked clones, CD8+, were relatively rare in peripheral blood. Ankylosing spondylitis blood seemed to carry a telltale TCR beta motif made of fewer than ten highly homologous variants. Reports say disease-linked clones showed up significantly more in matched ankylosing spondylitis synovial fluid.

For TCR beta, libraries came from quantitative 5'-RACE with molecular barcodes. MiXCR, applied by TCRdb to the 5' RACE reads, yields one record per CDR3 protein. The data hold 500,000 to 650,000 distinct CDR3 sequences, with 5.3% observed a single time. This sequence was found in a male donor with ankylosing spondylitis. The chain uses TRBV25-1 and TRBJ2-1, with unresolved D. Material: blood, either unsorted or a sorted T cell fraction (not recorded which). CDR3 loop: CASSENLYNEQFF. DNA for the CDR3: TGTGCCAGCAGTGAAAACCTGTACAATGAGCAGTTCTTC.